What follows are 9 T cell receptor beta chains derived from one specimen sequenced in a study of Tregs in tolerant kidney transplant recipients. Recipients received nonmyeloablative bone marrow transplants from related graft donors, with transient mixed chimerism. Produced via immunoSEQ multiplex PCR; TCRdb's table is partial and in-frame only. The sample lists roughly 52,000 clones, 91% occurring once. The sequences come from CD8+ T cells from blood (PBMCs), collected 24 months after the transplant. The receptors shown here come from a human patient who received a combined kidney and bone marrow transplant. The T cells may partly be graft donor cells.

The gene calls are TRBV21-1 and TRBJ2-2; TRBD1 is the table's D call and was not checked against the DNA. TRBV21-1 is designated a pseudogene. This CDR3 has 20 residues. CDR3 sequence (DNA): TGTGCCAGCAGCACGCGTGAGAGTTCCCAGGGAATCCCGAACACCGGGGAGCTGTTTTTT. Its translation is CASSTRESSQGIPNTGELFF.

The chain joins TRBV6-5 to TRBJ2-2; D unclear. Trimming stripped 2 bases from V and 2 bases from J, with 6 bases between. The CDR3 covers 14 residues. Germline V lookup: CDR1 MNHEY, CDR2 SVGAGI. The CDR3 region has the DNA TGTGCCAGCAGTTACGGGCGAAACACCGGGGAGCTGTTTTTT. It yields the protein CASSYGRNTGELFF.

This chain links TRBV7-9 with TRBJ1-1; 7 bases line up with TRBD1. CDR1 and CDR2 (germline): SEHNR, FQNEAQ (reference sequence). CDR3 length: 15 residues. The V and J ends lost 1 base and 7 bases, in that order; junction bases with no gene match: 9. The DNA for the CDR3 is TGTGCCAGCAGCTTAGATCTGACAGGGTTTAGTGAAGCTTTCTTT. Amino acids: CASSLDLTGFSEAFF.

This chain connects TRBV5-4 to TRBJ2-7; 7 nucleotides align to TRBD1. This CDR3 contains 14 residues. Germline CDR1 reads SGHNT; CDR2 reads YYREEE (reference sequence). J gave up 4 bases and V 2 bases, and 6 bases lay outside the gene matches. The CDR3 nucleotides read TGTGCCAGCAGCTTTGGGGCAGGGGGTTACGAGCAGTACTTC. It codes for CASSFGAGGYEQYF.

CDR3 sequence: CASSAGRRNPYGYTF. In nucleotides, the CDR3 is TGTGCCAGCAGCGCCGGACGGAGGAACCCCTATGGCTACACCTTC. The chain uses TRBV11-3 and TRBJ1-2; D is undetermined. Germline V gene data show CDR1 as SGHNT and CDR2 as YENEEA. V dropped 5 bases and J dropped 4 bases, with 17 bases sitting between them. The CDR3 loop spans 15 amino acids.

The rearrangement joins TRBV6-5 to TRBJ1-1; no clear D gene. CDR3 length: 13 residues. Trimming stripped 0 bases from V and 13 bases from J, with 15 bases between. Germline loops: CDR1 MNHEY, CDR2 SVGAGI. This CDR3 reads CASSYSISGPLFF. The CDR3 DNA reads TGTGCCAGCAGTTACTCGATCAGCGGTCCCCTTTTCTTT.

This chain links TRBV7-6 with TRBJ2-3; 9 bases match TRBD2. Germline trimming cut 5 bases from V and 3 bases from J; bases unmatched to any gene: 15. In germline, CDR1 is SGHVS, CDR2 FNYEAQ. The CDR3 covers 18 residues. The CDR3 sequence is CASSLLPVAGDGTDTQYF. CDR3 bases: TGTGCCAGCAGCCTCCTGCCCGTAGCGGGGGATGGGACAGATACGCAGTATTTT. The complete variable domain, with remaining parts taken from reference TRBV7-6 and TRBJ2-3, reads GAGVSQSPRYKVTKRGQDVALRCDPISGHVSLYWYRQALGQGPEFLTYFNYEAQQDKSGLPNDRFSAERPEGSISTLTIQRTEQRDSAMYRCASSLLPVAGDGTDTQYFGPGTRLTVL.

This rearrangement joins TRBV4-3 to TRBJ2-1; D is uncertain. Trimming took 0 bases from V and 1 from J, leaving 7 bases between them. From germline, CDR1 is LGHNA and CDR2 YSLEER. This CDR3 contains 15 residues. The CDR3 protein is CASSQDGSSYNEQFF. The CDR3 region has the DNA TGCGCCAGCAGCCAAGATGGCAGTTCCTACAATGAGCAGTTCTTC.

This chain connects TRBV9 to TRBJ2-4; 9 bases are a match to TRBD2. Losses at the gene ends were 3 bases for V and 5 bases for J; bases not matched to a gene: 3. The CDR3 runs 14 residues. Looked up from germline, CDR1 is SGDLS and CDR2 is YYNGEE. The CDR3 sequence: CASSALAGENIQYF. CDR3 coding DNA: TGTGCCAGCAGCGCCTTAGCGGGGGAAAACATTCAGTACTTC.